These 15 T cell receptor beta chains were sequenced from one sample in a study of early T cells in non-severe SARS-CoV-2 infection. TCRdb re-called the 5' RACE reads with MiXCR, one entry per CDR3 protein. The sample consists of about 60,000 distinct CDR3 sequences, 10% to 15% of them appearing once. The sequencing sample was made of whole blood. Source of these receptors: an adult who was a healthcare worker with PCR-confirmed SARS-CoV-2 infection or an uninfected control (not recorded which).

This clonotype was counted many times. V gene TRBV29-1 combines with J gene TRBJ1-1, with D possibly TRBD1 on 6 matching bases. Trimming pared 5 bases from V and 4 bases from J, leaving 14 bases between. There are 13 residues in the CDR3. Germline V lookup: CDR1 SQVTM, CDR2 ANQGSEA. CDR3 DNA sequence: TGCAGCGTTCAACAGGGTAGGACCACTGAAGCTTTCTTT. Its translation: CSVQQGRTTEAFF.

This clonotype was detected a few times. This rearrangement joins TRBV29-1 to TRBJ2-7; D is unresolved. Trimming took 5 bases from V and 2 from J, leaving 13 bases between them. Looked up from germline, CDR1 is SQVTM and CDR2 is ANQGSEA. The CDR3 spans 13 residues. The CDR3 bases are TGCAGCGTTCTCCTCCCAGCTACCTACGAGCAGTACTTC. Amino acid sequence: CSVLLPATYEQYF.

The chain recombines TRBV4-1 with TRBJ1-5; 7 nucleotides match TRBD1. V shed 3 bases and J 6 bases; nucleotides not matched to a gene: 2. Germline assignment: CDR1 MGHRA and CDR2 YSYEKL. This CDR3 is 13 amino acids long. The CDR3 loop is CASSQTGFQPQHF. In nucleotides, the CDR3 is TGCGCCAGCAGCCAGACAGGGTTTCAGCCCCAGCATTTT.

This clonotype has just a few counts. This chain uses TRBV20-1 with TRBJ2-3; 16 positions match TRBD2. The V gene end was trimmed by 5 bases and the J gene end by 2 bases; junction bases not matched to a gene: 7. The length of the CDR3 is 17 residues. Germline CDR1 and CDR2: DFQATT and SNEGSKA (reference sequence). As DNA, the CDR3 is TGCAGTGCTTCCGGGACTAGCGGGAGGGAGATCACAGATACGCAGTATTTT. Residues: CSASGTSGREITDTQYF.

The chain recombines TRBV10-2 with TRBJ1-4; no firm D call. The CDR3 runs 13 residues. Trimming pared 7 bases from V and 4 bases from J, leaving 10 bases between. Germline CDR1 and CDR2: WSHSY and SAAADI. CDR3 nucleotide sequence: TGCGCCAGCAAGGACGGTTTTAATGAAAAACTGTTTTTT. The encoded protein is CASKDGFNEKLFF.

This clonotype was seen many times. The chain recombines TRBV3-1 with TRBJ2-5, with no clear D. Germline CDR1 is LGHDT and CDR2 is YNNKEL (reference sequence). With 5 bases removed from V and 1 base from J, the gap between germline ends came to 5 bases. CDR3 size: 12 residues. The CDR3 loop reads CASSNSQETQYF. CDR3 in DNA: TGTGCCAGCAGCAACAGCCAAGAGACCCAGTACTTC.

V and J are TRBV3-1 and TRBJ2-7; D uncertain. There are 17 residues in the CDR3. Per germline, CDR1 LGHDT and CDR2 YNNKEL (reference sequence). Trimming cost V 0 bases and J 3 bases, with 18 bases left between them. In nucleotides, the CDR3 is TGTGCCAGCAGCCAAGAGGGGTCAGTACGGGCGCGCTACGAGCAGTACTTC. Protein product: CASSQEGSVRARYEQYF.

This clonotype was seen a few times. The chain links TRBV30 to TRBJ2-7, with D perhaps matching TRBD1 (5 bases). The CDR3 loop spans 11 amino acids. Germline CDR1 GTSNPN, CDR2 SVGIG (reference sequence). The V end lost 5 bases, the J end lost 5 bases, and 10 bases lay between the germline ends. Here the CDR3 reads CAWQGVNEQYF. The CDR3 DNA is TGTGCCTGGCAAGGGGTCAACGAGCAGTACTTC. Variable domain in full (rest from reference TRBV30 and TRBJ2-7): SQTIHQWPATLVQPVGSPLSLECTVEGTSNPNLYWYRQAAGRGLQLLFYSVGIGQISSEVPQNLSASRPQDRQFILSSKKLLLSDSGFYLCAWQGVNEQYFGPGTRLTVT.

This rearrangement joins TRBV7-9 to TRBJ2-7, with D perhaps matching TRBD1 (5 bases). V was shortened by 5 bases and J by 0 bases, with 14 bases between the two germline ends. Germline V gene lookup returns CDR1 SEHNR and CDR2 FQNEAQ (reference sequence). This CDR3 has 15 residues. CDR3 amino acids: CASSLPQDLSYEQYF. In nucleotides, the CDR3 is TGTGCCAGCAGCCTACCACAGGATCTCTCCTACGAGCAGTACTTC.

There are a few counts of this clonotype. V gene TRBV28 combines with J gene TRBJ2-1, with 11 bases matching TRBD2. Germline V gene lookup returns CDR1 MDHEN and CDR2 SYDVKM. The CDR3 is 15 residues long. The trim removed 7 bases at V and 4 bases at J, leaving 6 bases unmatched. DNA for the CDR3: TGTGCCAGCAAAGGGGGACTAGCGGTATACAATGAGCAGTTCTTC. As protein: CASKGGLAVYNEQFF.

This clonotype was seen at least ten times. The CDR3 spells CAWSVLGGGYTF. The CDR3 DNA reads as TGTGCCTGGAGTGTACTGGGAGGTGGCTACACCTTC. V gene TRBV30 combines with J gene TRBJ1-2; no firm D call. From germline, CDR1 is GTSNPN and CDR2 SVGIG (reference sequence). V shed 0 bases and J shed 7 bases, with 9 bases lying between them. CDR3 length equals 12 residues.

Of note for this clonotype: A read error is likely, as this CDR3 ends without the conserved phenylalanine or tryptophan. The DNA of the CDR3 is TGTGCCAGCAGTTTCCCCGGGAGCACCTACGAGCAGTACTCC. It specifies CASSFPGSTYEQYS. J is TRBJ2-7 and V is TRBV28, with D possibly TRBD2 on 6 matching bases. CDR3 size: 14 residues. Germline V lookup: CDR1 MDHEN, CDR2 SYDVKM. V was cut by 3 bases and J by 2 bases, with 11 bases left in between.

The gene calls are TRBV6-2 or TRBV6-3 and TRBJ1-5; 7 bases agree with TRBD1. The germline gives CDR1 MNHEY, CDR2 SVGEGT. This CDR3 has 15 amino acids. V was pared by 0 bases and J by 1 base, with 0 bases of the junction left unmatched. This CDR3 is CASSYSTGSNQPQHF. The CDR3 DNA reads as TGTGCCAGCAGTTACTCGACAGGGAGCAATCAGCCCCAGCATTTT.

This clonotype appeared a few times. The rearrangement joins TRBV20-1 to TRBJ2-3; 8 nucleotides align to TRBD2. Per the germline V gene, CDR1 is DFQATT and CDR2 is SNEGSKA (reference sequence). The CDR3 totals 15 residues. With 6 bases clipped from V and 4 bases from J, the junction kept 12 bases outside the gene matches. This CDR3 is CSAQFPGLDSDTQYF. CDR3 nucleotides: TGCAGTGCCCAATTTCCGGGACTAGATTCAGATACGCAGTATTTT.

The genes are TRBV4-2 and TRBJ2-3, with a tentative D call TRBD2 (6 bases). The germline V gene has CDR1 LGHNA and CDR2 YNFKEQ. Trimming removed 0 bases from V and 1 base from J, with 26 bases in between. CDR3 length: 21 amino acids. This CDR3 reads CASSQDSLAGFWQRGTDTQYF. In DNA form, the CDR3 reads TGTGCCAGCAGCCAAGACAGTCTTGCGGGGTTCTGGCAGAGGGGCACAGATACGCAGTATTTT.